This TCR beta chain is drawn from a study of OX40 agonist ivuxolimab in advanced cancers. With 5 bases removed from V and 8 bases from J, the gap between germline ends came to 22 bases. The CDR3 runs 15 residues. Germline CDR1 and CDR2: MNHEY and SVGAGI. Libraries were prepared by immunoSEQ multiplex PCR; TCRdb keeps only in-frame clonotypes and omits some of them. The table has tens of thousands of clones, 84% seen once. This chain uses TRBV6-5 with TRBJ2-7; TRBD2 is a possible D gene (6 bases). The sequences come from CD4+ or CD8+ T cells sorted from blood, collected in a trial of the OX40 agonist ivuxolimab. The TCR originated in an adult with an advanced solid tumor such as melanoma, head and neck, liver or kidney cancer. The CDR3 is CASSKPGLGTVKQYF. The CDR3 nucleotides read TGTGCCAGCAGTAAACCGGGACTCGGAACCGTAAAGCAGTACTTC.